One and the same sample provided the 16 T cell receptor beta chains below, sequenced in a study of T cells in Graves' hyperthyroidism and ophthalmopathy. What was amplified from RNA transcripts were TCR beta CDR3 regions. RT-PCR in the first round (using the HTBI primer set) targeted the TCR CDR3. TCRdb called the multiplex PCR reads again in MiXCR, with one record for every CDR3 protein. The sample has just over 550,000 distinct CDR3 sequences; more than 45% are singletons. The source material was peripheral blood or thyroid tissue (not recorded which). The receptors derive from a woman aged 18-29 years with Graves' hyperthyroidism.

Of note for this clonotype: At one of its ends the junction is not consistent with the germline gene, which may arise from a read error. The chain links TRBV2 to TRBJ2-7, with TRBD2 matching over 7 bases. In germline, CDR1 is SNHLY, CDR2 FYNNEI. The CDR3 runs to 15 residues. The CDR3 region is CASSPRLAVANEQNF. CDR3 in DNA: TGTGCCAGCAGCCCTAGGCTAGCGGTAGCCAACGAGCAGAACTTC.

This chain connects TRBV29-1 to TRBJ1-2, with D maybe TRBD1 (5 bases). The length of the CDR3 is 12 residues. The V end was cut by 8 bases, the J end by 7 bases, with 17 bases between. The germline V gene has CDR1 SQVTM and CDR2 ANQGSEA. The DNA of the CDR3 is TGCAGCTTACCCGGGACTGGGGGTGGCTACACCTTC. It translates to CSLPGTGGGYTF.

This chain joins TRBV5-1 and TRBJ1-1, with D tentatively TRBD1 (6 bases). Trimming pared 3 bases from V and 3 bases from J, leaving 18 bases between. This CDR3 is built from 16 residues. CDR1 SGHRS and CDR2 YFSETQ come from the germline V gene. The CDR3 sequence: CASSSKSTGSDTEAFF. The DNA for the CDR3 is TGCGCCAGCAGCTCAAAGTCGACAGGATCCGACACTGAAGCTTTCTTT.

This sequence joins TRBV7-9 and TRBJ2-7; D is ambiguous. Trimming pared 4 bases from V and 6 bases from J, leaving 13 bases between. Germline assignment: CDR1 SEHNR and CDR2 FQNEAQ (reference sequence). The CDR3 is 13 residues long. As DNA, the CDR3 is TGTGCCAGCAGCTCTGGACGGTTCCGCGAGCAGTACTTC. Its protein is CASSSGRFREQYF.

The chain recombines TRBV7-9 with TRBJ1-5; D possibly corresponds to TRBD1 (5 bases). This CDR3 spans 16 amino acids. With 2 bases removed from V and 5 bases from J, the gap between germline ends came to 16 bases. The germline CDR1 and CDR2 sequences are SEHNR and FQNEAQ (reference sequence). CDR3 sequence (DNA): TGTGCCAGCAGCTTATCGAGTAATCAAGGGGATCAGCCCCAGCATTTT. This encodes CASSLSSNQGDQPQHF.

This clonotype was observed a few times. V and J are TRBV14 and TRBJ1-1; unclear D gene. Trimming left V 4 bases short and J 4 bases short, with 10 bases between. This CDR3 contains 13 residues. Germline V gene data show CDR1 as SGHDN and CDR2 as FVKESK. The CDR3 DNA follows: TGTGCCAGCAGCCCCCCCCGGGGCACTGAAGCTTTCTTT. This gives the protein CASSPPRGTEAFF.

This clonotype has a count of ten or more. The V gene is TRBV7-2, the J gene TRBJ1-6, with D unresolved. V was cut by 5 bases and J by 6 bases, with 14 bases left in between. This CDR3 has 15 amino acids. Germline loops: CDR1 SGHTA, CDR2 FQGNSA. CDR3 nucleotides: TGTGCCAGCAGCCAACGGACTGCGCGTAATTCACCCCTCCACTTT. Its protein product is CASSQRTARNSPLHF.

The chain couples TRBV20-1 to TRBJ1-1, with D possibly being TRBD1 (6 bases). V was shortened by 5 bases and J by 1 base, with 11 bases between the two germline ends. CDR1 and CDR2 from the germline V gene are DFQATT and SNEGSKA (reference sequence). This CDR3 contains 13 residues. The CDR3 nucleotides read TGCAGTGCTCGCGGACAGCCGAACACTGAAGCTTTCTTT. Its protein product is CSARGQPNTEAFF.

The chain combines TRBV5-1 with TRBJ1-4, with D uncertain. V lost 2 bases and J 5 bases, leaving 13 bases between the germline ends. CDR3 size: 15 residues. The germline gives CDR1 SGHRS, CDR2 YFSETQ. The CDR3 region is CASSFLDGRNEKLFF. Here the CDR3 DNA reads TGCGCCAGCAGCTTTCTGGACGGAAGGAATGAAAAACTGTTTTTT.

The chain uses TRBV10-3 and TRBJ1-1, with D possibly TRBD1 on 6 matching bases. V lost 5 bases, J lost 7 bases, and 20 bases lay in between. This CDR3 has 15 residues. Germline CDR1 is ENHRY and CDR2 is SYGVKD. The DNA for the CDR3 is TGTGCCATCAGTCACTATGGTCCTCAGGGGAGTGAAGCTTTCTTT. Translation: CAISHYGPQGSEAFF.

V usage is TRBV29-1 and J usage is TRBJ1-4; 9 positions agree with TRBD1. V lost 3 bases, J lost 0 bases, and 5 bases stayed unmatched. From germline, CDR1 is SQVTM and CDR2 ANQGSEA. The CDR3 has 16 residues. CDR3 nucleotide sequence: TGCAGCGTTGATACGGGACAGGGAGCAACTAATGAAAAACTGTTTTTT. Its protein is CSVDTGQGATNEKLFF.

The V call is TRBV29-1, the J call TRBJ2-2; D remains ambiguous. The CDR3 sequence is 14 residues long. V was cut by 7 bases and J by 1 base, with 13 bases left in between. Germline CDR1 is SQVTM and CDR2 is ANQGSEA. The CDR3 sequence is CSGRGRRNTGELFF. The CDR3 DNA is TGCAGCGGGCGAGGCAGGAGGAACACCGGGGAGCTGTTTTTT.

As DNA, the CDR3 is TGTGCCAGCAGCTCTCCGGGGTTGACAGAGACCCAGTACTTC. As protein: CASSSPGLTETQYF. The chain uses TRBV7-9 and TRBJ2-5, with a weak D call TRBD2 (5 bases). The CDR3 covers 14 residues. The V gene lost 4 bases and the J gene lost 4 bases, with 13 bases spanning the gap. Germline loops: CDR1 SEHNR, CDR2 FQNEAQ (reference sequence).

The chain recombines TRBV7-6 with TRBJ1-5, with D hard to call. Trimming took off 5 bases at V and 11 bases at J, with 10 bases between the two ends. Germline values: CDR1 SGHVS, CDR2 FNYEAQ. This CDR3 has 11 residues. As DNA, the CDR3 is TGTGCCAGCAGCGCCGGGCAGACCCAGCATTTT. The encoded protein is CASSAGQTQHF.

The table lists this clonotype with many counts. The rearrangement uses TRBV29-1 and TRBJ2-7, with 7 bases aligning to TRBD1. V lost 7 bases and J lost 5; bases outside the gene matches: 20. The CDR3 spans 16 residues. Germline CDR1 SQVTM, CDR2 ANQGSEA. The CDR3 reads CSAGGYPASKVNEQYF. The CDR3 region has the DNA TGCAGCGCAGGGGGATATCCAGCGAGCAAGGTTAACGAGCAGTACTTC.

With regard to this clonotype: A much larger clone differs from this one at a single base, so this may be a read error. V gene TRBV7-8 combines with J gene TRBJ2-5; no firm D call. CDR1 is SGHVS and CDR2 is FQNEAQ in the germline V gene. The CDR3 consists of 13 residues. CDR3: CVSSPVRRETQYF. CDR3 DNA sequence: TGTGTCAGCAGCCCTGTCAGAAGGGAGACCCAGTACTTC.